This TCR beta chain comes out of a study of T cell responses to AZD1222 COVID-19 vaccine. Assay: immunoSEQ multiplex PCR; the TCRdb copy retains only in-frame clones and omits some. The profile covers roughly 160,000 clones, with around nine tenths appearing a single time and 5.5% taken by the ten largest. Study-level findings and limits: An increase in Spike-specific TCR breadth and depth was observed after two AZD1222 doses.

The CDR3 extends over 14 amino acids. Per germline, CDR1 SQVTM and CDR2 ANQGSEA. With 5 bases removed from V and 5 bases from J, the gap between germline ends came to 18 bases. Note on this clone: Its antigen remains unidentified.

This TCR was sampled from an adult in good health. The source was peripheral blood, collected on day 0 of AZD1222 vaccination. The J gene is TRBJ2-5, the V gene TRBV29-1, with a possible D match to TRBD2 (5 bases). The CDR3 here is CSVIVLRGIETQYF. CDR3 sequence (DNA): TGCAGCGTTATAGTTCTAAGAGGGATTGAGACCCAGTACTTC.